This TCR beta chain stems from a study of technical replicates of blood from a few donors. Only in-frame clones appear in the TCRdb table, and some are missing; sequencing was by immunoSEQ multiplex PCR. The sample consists of roughly 97,000 clones, 90% to 97% of them appearing once. The ends were cut back, 7 bases at V and 1 base at J, with 10 bases in the middle. Germline lookup yields CDR1 LNHDA and CDR2 SQIVND (reference sequence). This CDR3 has 13 residues. The receptor was isolated from a human donor in good health. The chain carries TRBV19 and TRBJ1-1; maybe TRBD1 (5 bases). The source material was T cells isolated from PBMCs. This CDR3 reads CASTYQGNTEAFF. The CDR3, as DNA: TGTGCCAGTACCTACCAGGGGAACACTGAAGCTTTCTTT.